The source of this T cell receptor (beta chain) is a study of CD8 T cells in ankylosing spondylitis. This clonotype has at least ten counts. As yet, its antigen is unknown. Germline loops: CDR1 MDHEN, CDR2 SYDVKM. The CDR3 consists of 15 residues. J gave up 2 bases and V 2 bases, and 3 bases lay outside the gene matches. The study, taken as a whole, reports: Clones tied to disease were said to be significantly enriched in matched ankylosing spondylitis synovial fluid. Eight highly homologous variants formed a TCR beta motif that appeared characteristic of ankylosing spondylitis blood. Peripheral blood held disease-linked clones only at relatively low frequency, and these were CD8+. Prior literature has documented some motif variants in synovial fluid and blood from reactive arthritis.

TCRdb ran MiXCR on the 5' RACE reads and lists one entry per CDR3 protein. The table includes roughly 230,000 distinct CDR3 sequences, over 7% detected once. Sequencing was carried out using blood, either unsorted or a sorted T cell fraction (not recorded which). This sequence originates from a female donor with ankylosing spondylitis or in good health (not recorded which). V is TRBV28 and J is TRBJ2-7; 10 nucleotides align to TRBD1. Written as DNA, the CDR3 is TGTGCCAGCAGTTTAGGACAGGGGGGACCCTACGAGCAGTACTTC. Its protein product is CASSLGQGGPYEQYF.